This paragraph reports one T cell receptor beta chain. This clone was found once. The clone's antigen remains unknown. The sample holds no much larger clone one base away, and base qualities are not on file. The data belong to a study of blood T cell repertoires in COVID-19 (dated by TCRdb to the early 2020s). Background on the whole study: Samples covering the acute and convalescent phases of COVID-19 were provided by collaborators in the United States, Italy and Spain. The material from the prospective study consisted of cDNA or gDNA derived from T cells, B-cell-depleted T cells, or PBMCs. The dataset comprised deeply sampled blood TCRbeta repertoires from subjects exposed to, actively infected with, or recovered from COVID-19. The repertoires were released in a freely available public database meant as a resource for research on the immune response to SARS-CoV-2. Samples were obtained from the ongoing ImmuneRACE study (first 160 participants) and from 950 to 1,500 subjects provided by 6 global collaborators. Nearly every sample came with metadata listing a de-identified subject ID, COVID-19 status, age in years and sex. Where HLA class I and class II types were available, the types were taken from metadata supplied by the sample provider, not from assay-based typing. Broader findings and caveats from the paper: How much clinical and demographic metadata was included differed by source and by participant, and the metadata was provided uncurated.

In the prospective study, participants were 18 to 89 years old, resided in fewer than 25 geographic areas of the United States, and were enrolled through a virtual design. To assign participants to cohorts, the prospective study relied on clinical history that participants themselves reported in a screening survey and a study questionnaire. Recovered participants in ImmuneRACE Cohort 3 were defined by two consecutive negative NP/OP PCR tests, clearance by a healthcare professional, or resolution of symptoms. Each participant in the prospective study had whole blood, serum and a nasopharyngeal or oropharyngeal swab collected by mobile phlebotomists. Additional blood draws and questionnaires over an approximately 2-month period could optionally be provided by prospective study participants. Before DNA extraction, blood samples from the prospective study were shipped at room temperature or frozen.

The germline V gene specifies KGHSH as CDR1 and LQKENI as CDR2. The CDR3 covers 15 residues, taking in both the cysteine and the phenylalanine. CDR3 DNA only is kept here, 45 bases in frame from base 1. A distance of 20 bases separates the germline ends of V and J, which lose 6 bases and 8 bases respectively. TCRbeta CDR3 regions were amplified from genomic DNA using the immunoSEQ Assay, a bias-controlled multiplex PCR. In the source study's methods: Within the assay, amplification of reference gene primers was used to estimate how many nucleated cells each sample contained. To quantify the absolute abundance of each unique TCRbeta CDR3 rearrangement, sequence reads were collapsed and filtered. Productive Simpson clonality was computed per sample as the square root of Simpson's diversity index over productive rearrangements. TCRdb holds this immuneACCESS table with in-frame rearrangements only. Some clones are missing; in checked studies, unresolved V genes explain under half, and the rest has no known cause. The V and J calls and clone size come from that table; D and trimming were worked out from the DNA. In all, the sample holds a few hundred thousand clones, and over 85% of those were seen once. Around 1.7% of the sample rests with the top ten.

The clonotype comes from a woman aged 25 to 45 who had recovered from COVID-19. The sequencing sample was made of PBMCs or T cells enriched from blood (not recorded which). The chain was built from TRBV18 and TRBJ2-1; the D segment cannot be called with confidence. Here is the DNA: TGTGCCAGCTCTCAACCATATCTCCTAGGTGATGAGCAGTTCTTC. Its protein product is CASSQPYLLGDEQFF.